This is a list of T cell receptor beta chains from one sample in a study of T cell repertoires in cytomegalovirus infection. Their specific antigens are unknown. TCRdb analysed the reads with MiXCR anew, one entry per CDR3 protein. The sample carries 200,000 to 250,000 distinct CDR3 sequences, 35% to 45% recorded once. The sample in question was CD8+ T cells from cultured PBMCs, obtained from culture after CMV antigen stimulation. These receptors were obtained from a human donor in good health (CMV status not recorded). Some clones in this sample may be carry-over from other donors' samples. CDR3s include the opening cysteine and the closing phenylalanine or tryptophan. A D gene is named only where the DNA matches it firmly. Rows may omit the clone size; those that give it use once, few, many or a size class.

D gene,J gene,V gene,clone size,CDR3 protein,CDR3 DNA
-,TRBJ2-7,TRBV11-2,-,CASSSSSGDYEQYF,TGTGCCAGCAGCTCTTCGAGTGGAGACTACGAGCAGTACTTC
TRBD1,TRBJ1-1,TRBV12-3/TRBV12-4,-,CASSRTGNTEAFF,TGTGCCAGCAGTCGGACAGGAAACACTGAAGCTTTCTTT
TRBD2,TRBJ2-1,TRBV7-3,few,CASSLAGGLGHNEQFF,TGTGCCAGCAGCTTAGCGGGAGGGCTTGGCCACAATGAGCAGTTCTTC
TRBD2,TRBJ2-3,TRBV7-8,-,CASSSIIAGGFTDTQYF,TGTGCCAGCAGCTCCATCATAGCGGGAGGGTTTACAGATACGCAGTATTTT
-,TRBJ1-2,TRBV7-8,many,CASSLVKFSSLYGYTF,TGTGCCAGCAGCTTAGTTAAGTTCAGCTCCCTCTATGGCTACACCTTC
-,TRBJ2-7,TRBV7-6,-,CASSLGRGLTATVF,TGTGCCAGCAGCTTAGGTCGGGGGCTCACCGCTACCGTCTTC
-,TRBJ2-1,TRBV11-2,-,CASSLDRASYNEQFF,TGTGCCAGCAGCTTAGACCGGGCTTCCTACAATGAGCAGTTCTTC
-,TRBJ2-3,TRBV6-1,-,CASSEPPAQGDTQYF,TGTGCCAGCAGTGAACCCCCAGCCCAGGGAGATACGCAGTATTTT
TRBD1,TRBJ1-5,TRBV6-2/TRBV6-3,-,CASSYSLQGRGRNQPQHF,TGTGCCAGCAGTTACTCGTTACAGGGGAGGGGCAGGAATCAGCCCCAGCATTTT
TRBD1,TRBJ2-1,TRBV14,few,CASSHRDSYNEQFF,TGTGCCAGCAGCCACCGGGACAGCTACAATGAGCAGTTCTTC